This T cell receptor beta chain was found in a study of shared clonotypes between healthy human individuals. CDR3 length: 15 residues. CDR1 and CDR2 (germline): SQVTM, ANQGSEA. V gave up 4 bases and J gave up 5 bases, with 20 bases separating them. Turning to this clone: The antigen is undetermined.

Whole-study results and caveats: Naive subsets generally had larger estimated richness than memory subsets.

Replicate PCRs for sorted subsets used approximately 220 ng DNA; this equaled 30,000 to 35,000 T cell genomes. TCRdb keeps only in-frame clones here, not all; method: immunoSEQ multiplex PCR. Among 1,400,000 or so clones listed, 98% to 99% were seen once. This chain joins TRBV29-1 and TRBJ2-5, with D perhaps TRBD2 (5 bases). Sequences were obtained from naive CD4+ T cells sorted from blood. Subset denoted: CD45RA+ positively selected. The receptor comes from a man aged 25-45 years in good health. The CDR3 here is CSVVPIREWRETQYF. The CDR3 DNA is TGCAGCGTTGTCCCCATCCGAGAATGGAGGGAGACCCAGTACTTC.